A selection of T cell receptor beta chains follows, all from one sample in a study of blood T cell repertoires in COVID-19. TCRdb's table, derived via immunoSEQ multiplex PCR, lists solely in-frame clones and lacks some. Among over 400,000 clones listed, 70% to 90% were seen once. Sequencing was carried out using PBMCs or T cells enriched from blood (not recorded which). Receptors were obtained from a woman aged 60-75 years who had recovered from COVID-19. Both conserved end residues are part of each CDR3. Fields, in order: CDR3 protein, V gene, D gene. A D gene is named only where the DNA matches it firmly.

CAISETDSAGNTIYF	TRBV10-3	-
CASSLTSGENNEQFF	TRBV6-5	TRBD2
CASSPRSGANVLTF	TRBV7-9	-
CASSSPDTNTEAFF	TRBV5-1	-
CASQYSGGFTGELFF	TRBV6-5	TRBD2
CAIVQDSNGELFF	TRBV10-3	-
CASSLSGLAKNIQYF	TRBV7-8	-
CASIRSGSHTEAFF	TRBV6-5	-
CASSEQGLVTGELFF	TRBV6-1	-
CASRGETGGPSEAFF	TRBV11-2	TRBD1
CASSHRLGGPPTDTQYF	TRBV3-1/TRBV3-2	-
CASRNDKPPRPQHF	TRBV19	-
CASSLGVVQETQYF	TRBV7-2	-
CASSASPGSGQPQHF	TRBV9	-
CAWNLFRGESTEAFF	TRBV30	-
CASSVEGSGGYWNNEQFF	TRBV9	TRBD2
CASPTDRDGCSYNSPLHF	TRBV21-1	-